Included here is one T cell receptor beta chain sequence, with context. Its antigen remains unidentified. The data were obtained in a study of naive and memory T cell subsets. Points from the study as a whole: Clonotypes here are unpaired alpha or beta chain sequences.

An equimolar mix of two oligonucleotides served as the beta constant-region primer for TRBC1 and TRBC2. A 12-nucleotide UMI and the SP2 primer were added to the cDNA 3' end by oligonucleotide ligation. TCRdb ran MiXCR on the UMI-ligation and nested PCR reads and lists one entry per CDR3 protein. The table shows around 29,000 distinct CDR3 sequences, with approximately 12% occurring only once. Separate alpha and beta amplification began at the second PCR step. CD45RA-CD27- cells were effector memory; CD45RA+CD27- cells were EMRA. The length of the CDR3 is 15 residues. The V gene lost 2 bases and the J gene lost 9 bases, with 14 bases spanning the gap. Germline V gene lookup returns CDR1 MNHNY and CDR2 SVGAGI (reference sequence).

The sequenced sample was effector memory CD4+ T cells from blood. Subset: effector memory, CD45RA- CD27-. The V call is TRBV6-6, the J call TRBJ1-6; D might be TRBD1 (6 bases). The receptor comes from a human donor in good health. CDR3 in amino acids: CASSYAPDRSSPLHF. The CDR3 nucleotides read TGTGCCAGCAGTTACGCCCCGGACAGAAGTTCACCCCTCCACTTT.